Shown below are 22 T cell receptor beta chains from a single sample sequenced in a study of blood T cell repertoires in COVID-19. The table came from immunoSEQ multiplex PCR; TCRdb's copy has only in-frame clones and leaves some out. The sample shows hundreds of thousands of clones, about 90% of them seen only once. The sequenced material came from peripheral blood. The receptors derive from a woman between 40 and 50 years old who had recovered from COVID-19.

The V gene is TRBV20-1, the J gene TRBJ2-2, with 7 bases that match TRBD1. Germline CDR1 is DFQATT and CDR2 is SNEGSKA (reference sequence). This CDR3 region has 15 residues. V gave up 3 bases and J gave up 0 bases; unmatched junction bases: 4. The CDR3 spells CSASGTASNTGELFF. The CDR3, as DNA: TGCAGTGCTAGTGGGACAGCTTCGAACACCGGGGAGCTGTTTTTT.

CDR3 loop: CTHLAGTETQYF. The CDR3, as DNA: TGCACCCATCTAGCGGGGACAGAGACCCAGTACTTC. The chain has TRBV1 and TRBJ2-5; TRBD2, the table's D call, was not compared with the DNA. TRBV1 is tagged as a pseudogene. This CDR3 has 12 amino acids.

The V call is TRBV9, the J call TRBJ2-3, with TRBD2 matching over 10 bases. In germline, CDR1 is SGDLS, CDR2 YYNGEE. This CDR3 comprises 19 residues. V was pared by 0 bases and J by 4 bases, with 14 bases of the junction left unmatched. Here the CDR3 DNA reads TGTGCCAGCAGCGTAGGGGGTAGCGGGGGGACCCTAGCACCAGATACGCAGTATTTT. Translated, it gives CASSVGGSGGTLAPDTQYF.

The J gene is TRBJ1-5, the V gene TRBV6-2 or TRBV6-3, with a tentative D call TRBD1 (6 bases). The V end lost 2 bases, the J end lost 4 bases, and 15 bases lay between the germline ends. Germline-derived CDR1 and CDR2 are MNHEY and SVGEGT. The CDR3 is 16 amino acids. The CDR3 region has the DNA TGTGCCAGCAGTTACGTGGCGGGGGCCGATAATCAGCCCCAGCATTTT. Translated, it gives CASSYVAGADNQPQHF.

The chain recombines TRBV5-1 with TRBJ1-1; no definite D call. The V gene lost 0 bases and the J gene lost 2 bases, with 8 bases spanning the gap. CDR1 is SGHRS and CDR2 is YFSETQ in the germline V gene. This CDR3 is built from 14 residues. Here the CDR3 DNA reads TGCGCCAGCAGCTTGGCTGCGGTTAACACTGAAGCTTTCTTT. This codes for CASSLAAVNTEAFF.

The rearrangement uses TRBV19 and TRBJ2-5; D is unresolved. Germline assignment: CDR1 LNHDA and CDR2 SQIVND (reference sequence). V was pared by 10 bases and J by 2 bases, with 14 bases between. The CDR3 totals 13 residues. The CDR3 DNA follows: TGTGCCATATACCCGACTCCTCAAGAGACCCAGTACTTC. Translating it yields CAIYPTPQETQYF.

The CDR3 reads CATSDLDRLEAFF. The CDR3 DNA sequence: TGTGCCACCAGTGACCTGGACAGGCTTGAAGCTTTCTTT. The V gene is TRBV24-1, the J gene TRBJ1-1, with TRBD1 matching over 7 bases. Germline V gene lookup returns CDR1 KGHDR and CDR2 SFDVKD. This CDR3 has 13 residues. Unmatched junction bases numbered 5, after V lost 4 bases and J lost 7 bases.

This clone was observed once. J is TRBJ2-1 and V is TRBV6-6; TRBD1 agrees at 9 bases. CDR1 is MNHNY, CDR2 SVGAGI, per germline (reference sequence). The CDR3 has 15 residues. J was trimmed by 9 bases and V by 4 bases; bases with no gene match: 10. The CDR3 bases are TGTGCCAGCAGTTCCGACAGGGGGGATAATCGTGAGCAGTTCTTC. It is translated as CASSSDRGDNREQFF.

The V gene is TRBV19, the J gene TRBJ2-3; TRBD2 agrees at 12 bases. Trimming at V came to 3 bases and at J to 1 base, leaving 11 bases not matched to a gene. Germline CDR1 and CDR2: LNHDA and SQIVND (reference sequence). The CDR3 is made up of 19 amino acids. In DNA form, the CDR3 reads TGTGCCAGTAGTATTACTAGCGGGGGGCCGGTAGCTGGCACAGATACGCAGTATTTT. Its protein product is CASSITSGGPVAGTDTQYF.

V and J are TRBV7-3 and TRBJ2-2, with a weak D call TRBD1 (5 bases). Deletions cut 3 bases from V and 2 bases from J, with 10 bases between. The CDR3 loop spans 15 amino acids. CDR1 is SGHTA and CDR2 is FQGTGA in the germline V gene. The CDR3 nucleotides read TGTGCCAGCAGCTTTCAGGGTACCAACACCGGGGAGCTGTTTTTT. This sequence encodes CASSFQGTNTGELFF.

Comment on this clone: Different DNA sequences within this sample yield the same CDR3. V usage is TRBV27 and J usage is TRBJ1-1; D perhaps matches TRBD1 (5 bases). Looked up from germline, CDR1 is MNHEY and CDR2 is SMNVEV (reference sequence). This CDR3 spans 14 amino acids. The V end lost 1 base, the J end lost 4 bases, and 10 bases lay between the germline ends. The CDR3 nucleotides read TGTGCCAGCAGTTTATGGGGCGTGGGCACTGAAGCTTTCTTT. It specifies CASSLWGVGTEAFF.

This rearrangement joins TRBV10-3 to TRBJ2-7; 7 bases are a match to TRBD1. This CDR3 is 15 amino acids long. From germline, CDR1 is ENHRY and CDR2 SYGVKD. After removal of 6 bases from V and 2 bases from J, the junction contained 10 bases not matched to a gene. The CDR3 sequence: CAISLGQTVTYEQYF. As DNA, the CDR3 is TGTGCCATCAGCTTGGGACAGACCGTAACCTACGAGCAGTACTTC.

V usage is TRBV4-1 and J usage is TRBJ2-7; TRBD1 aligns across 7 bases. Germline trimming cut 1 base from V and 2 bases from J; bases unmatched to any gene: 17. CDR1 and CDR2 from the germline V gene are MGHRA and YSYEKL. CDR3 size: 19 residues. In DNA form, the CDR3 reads TGCGCCAGCAGCCAAGTGTCCGGGGACAGTGGATACTCAACCTACGAGCAGTACTTC. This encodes CASSQVSGDSGYSTYEQYF.

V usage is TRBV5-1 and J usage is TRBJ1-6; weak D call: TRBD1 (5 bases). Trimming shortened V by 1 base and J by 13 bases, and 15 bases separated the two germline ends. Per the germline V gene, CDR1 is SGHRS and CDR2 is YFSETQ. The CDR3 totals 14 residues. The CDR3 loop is CASSLKGGEEPLHF. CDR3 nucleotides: TGCGCCAGCAGCTTGAAAGGAGGGGAAGAGCCCCTCCACTTT.

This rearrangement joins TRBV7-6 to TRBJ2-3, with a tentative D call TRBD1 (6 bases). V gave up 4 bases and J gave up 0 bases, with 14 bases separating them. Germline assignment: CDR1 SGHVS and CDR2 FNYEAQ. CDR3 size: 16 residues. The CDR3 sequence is CASSSNHRASTDTQYF. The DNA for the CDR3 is TGTGCCAGCAGCTCGAACCACAGGGCGAGCACAGATACGCAGTATTTT. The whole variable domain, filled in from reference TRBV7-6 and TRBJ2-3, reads GAGVSQSPRYKVTKRGQDVALRCDPISGHVSLYWYRQALGQGPEFLTYFNYEAQQDKSGLPNDRFSAERPEGSISTLTIQRTEQRDSAMYRCASSSNHRASTDTQYFGPGTRLTVL.

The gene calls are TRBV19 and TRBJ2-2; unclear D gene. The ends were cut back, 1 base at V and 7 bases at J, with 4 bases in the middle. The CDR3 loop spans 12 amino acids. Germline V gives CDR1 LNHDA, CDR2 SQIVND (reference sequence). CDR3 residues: CASSIAGGELFF. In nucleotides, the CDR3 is TGTGCCAGTAGTATAGCAGGCGGGGAGCTGTTTTTT.

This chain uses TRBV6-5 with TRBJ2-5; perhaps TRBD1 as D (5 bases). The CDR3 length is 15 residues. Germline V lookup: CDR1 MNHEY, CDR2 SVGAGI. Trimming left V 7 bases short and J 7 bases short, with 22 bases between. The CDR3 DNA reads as TGTGCCAGCAAAGGCGCCAGGGCCCCGCGAGGGACCCAGTACTTC. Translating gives CASKGARAPRGTQYF.

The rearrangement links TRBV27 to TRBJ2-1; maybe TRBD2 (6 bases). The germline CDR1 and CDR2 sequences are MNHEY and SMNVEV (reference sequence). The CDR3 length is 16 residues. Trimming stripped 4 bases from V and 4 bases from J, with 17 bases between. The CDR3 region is CASSWPGARGYNEQFF. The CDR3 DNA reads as TGTGCCAGCAGTTGGCCGGGAGCCAGAGGGTACAATGAGCAGTTCTTC.

The DNA of the CDR3 is TGTGCCTGGAGGTCGTGGGCCATGAACACTGAAGCTTTCTTT. The encoded protein is CAWRSWAMNTEAFF. The gene calls are TRBV30 and TRBJ1-1; D gene uncertain. Trimming removed 3 bases from V and 0 bases from J, with 11 bases in between. The CDR3 runs 14 residues. Germline CDR1 GTSNPN, CDR2 SVGIG (reference sequence).

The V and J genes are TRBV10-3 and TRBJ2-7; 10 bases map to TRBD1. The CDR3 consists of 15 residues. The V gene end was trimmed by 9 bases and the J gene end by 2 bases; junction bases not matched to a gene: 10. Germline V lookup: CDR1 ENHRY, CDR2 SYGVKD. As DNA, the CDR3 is TGTGCCATGGGGCGAGATGGACAGGGGGCCTACGAGCAGTACTTC. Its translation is CAMGRDGQGAYEQYF.

The CDR3 reads CASSANRGGYTF. The CDR3 DNA reads TGTGCCAGCAGCGCCAACAGGGGCGGCTACACCTTC. V and J are TRBV5-4 and TRBJ1-2; 7 nucleotides match TRBD1. V was clipped by 4 bases and J by 8 bases; unmatched bases: 5. This CDR3 has 12 amino acids. Per the germline V gene, CDR1 is SGHNT and CDR2 is YYREEE (reference sequence).

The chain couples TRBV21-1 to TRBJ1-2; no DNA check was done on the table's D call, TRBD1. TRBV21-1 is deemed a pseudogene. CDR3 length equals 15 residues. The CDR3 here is CASTGTGGPNYGYTF. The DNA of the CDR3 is TGTGCCAGTACCGGGACAGGGGGCCCTAACTATGGCTACACCTTC.